Sequencing of this T cell receptor beta chain was carried out in a study of cytomegalovirus exposure and HLA in healthy donors. General study results and limits: The study labeled 150 to 200 TCR beta chains cytomegalovirus-associated.

V dropped 0 bases and J dropped 8; count of bases not matched to a gene: 7. The CDR3 totals 17 residues. Germline assignment: CDR1 MGHRA and CDR2 YSYEKL. It was with 60 Vbeta and 13 Jbeta primers that the PCR ran. Methods used by the authors: Approximately 80 million unique TCR beta chains, around 11 million of them shared, were counted by a later analysis. Here immunoSEQ multiplex PCR was the method, and the copy in TCRdb shows in-frame clones only, minus some. The V and J calls and the clone size are those of that table, but D and trimming were determined from the DNA. The sample includes about 140,000 clones, approximately 78% of them seen just once. For this clone: Its specificity is not known.

Sequences were obtained from PBMCs. The chain joins TRBV4-1 to TRBJ2-2, with 12 nucleotides matching TRBD2. The receptor was isolated from a woman aged 35 to 49 in good health and CMV-seropositive. The CDR3 DNA reads TGCGCCAGCAGCCAAGATCCTAGCGGGAGGGCGCGAGGGGAGCTGTTTTTT. Translated, it gives CASSQDPSGRARGELFF.